One sample yielded the 12 T cell receptor beta chains listed below, sequenced in a study of siplizumab effects on memory and regulatory T cells. Method: immunoSEQ multiplex PCR; TCRdb's copy keeps in-frame clones and lacks some. The sample shows about 63,000 clones, less than 90% of them seen only once. Sequenced sample: memory CD4+ T cells sorted from blood. The receptor set was obtained from a human donor in good health.

The gene calls are TRBV18 and TRBJ2-3; 10 bases are shared with TRBD2. The CDR3 extends over 17 amino acids. CDR1 is KGHSH and CDR2 is LQKENI in the germline V gene. The V gene end was trimmed by 3 bases and the J gene end by 3 bases; junction bases not matched to a gene: 9. The CDR3 region has the DNA TGTGCCAGCTCACCCTTAACCCTAGCGGGAGTGACAGATACGCAGTATTTT. Amino acids: CASSPLTLAGVTDTQYF.

The chain is built from TRBV5-1 and TRBJ1-6; 10 bases align to TRBD1. The CDR3 sequence is 15 residues long. Germline V CDR1 and CDR2: SGHRS, YFSETQ. V shed 2 bases, J shed 10 bases, and the junction held 6 bases outside the gene matches. CDR3 sequence: CASSFRDRGLSPLHF. The CDR3 DNA sequence: TGCGCCAGCAGCTTCCGGGACAGGGGTCTCTCACCCCTCCACTTT.

This clone was detected only a few times. V usage is TRBV4-1 and J usage is TRBJ1-5; possibly TRBD1 for D (5 bases). CDR1 MGHRA and CDR2 YSYEKL come from the germline V gene. The CDR3 has 16 amino acids. Trimming cost V 4 bases and J 0 bases, with 13 bases left between them. The CDR3 region is CASSPADSYSNQPQHF. DNA for the CDR3: TGCGCCAGCAGCCCCGCCGACAGTTATAGCAATCAGCCCCAGCATTTT.

CDR3 in DNA: TGTGCCAGCAGCTTATTCCAGGGCTACACTGAAGCTTTCTTT. Residues: CASSLFQGYTEAFF. The genes are TRBV7-8 and TRBJ1-1; D might be TRBD1 (5 bases). The CDR3 is 14 residues long. In germline, CDR1 is SGHVS, CDR2 FQNEAQ. With 2 bases removed from V and 3 bases from J, the gap between germline ends came to 10 bases.

V gene TRBV6-1 combines with J gene TRBJ1-3; D unclear. Germline V CDR1 and CDR2: MNHNS, SASEGT. The V end was cut by 4 bases, the J end by 0 bases, with 13 bases between. This CDR3 has 16 amino acids. The CDR3 reads CASSARRDHSGNTIYF. The CDR3 DNA follows: TGTGCCAGCAGTGCCAGGAGGGATCACTCTGGAAACACCATATATTTT.

This rearrangement joins TRBV6-1 to TRBJ1-6; 7 bases line up with TRBD1. Per the germline V gene, CDR1 is MNHNS and CDR2 is SASEGT. Trimming cost V 6 bases and J 8 bases; bases outside gene matches: 10. This CDR3 is built from 15 residues. DNA for the CDR3: TGTGCCAGCAGCCCCTCCAGGGGGTCCCATTCACCCCTCCACTTT. This encodes CASSPSRGSHSPLHF.

This sequence joins TRBV11-3 and TRBJ2-6; 7 nucleotides match TRBD1. The CDR3 sequence is 15 residues long. V lost 5 bases to trimming and J lost 3 bases; unmatched junction nucleotides: 4. Germline-derived CDR1 and CDR2 are SGHNT and YENEEA. The CDR3 DNA is TGTGCCAGCAGCAAGGGGGCGCGTGGGGCCAACGTCCTGACTTTC. It codes for CASSKGARGANVLTF.

As for this clone: One end of the junction varies from germline; a read error may be responsible. This chain uses TRBV18 with TRBJ2-7; TRBD1 aligns across 8 bases. The CDR3 length is 14 residues. CDR1 and CDR2 (germline): KGHSH, LQKENI. The CDR3 is CASSPGQGSHEQYF. The CDR3 DNA follows: TGTGCCAGCTCACCAGGACAGGGCTCCCACGAGCAGTACTTC. Combining the CDR3 with reference TRBV18 and TRBJ2-7 gives the whole variable domain NAGVMQNPRHLVRRRGQEARLRCSPMKGHSHVYWYRQLPEEGLKFMVYLQKENIIDESGMPKERFSAEFPKEGPSILRIQQVVRGDSAAYFCASSPGQGSHEQYFGPGTRLTVT.

This clone appeared a few times. The V and J genes are TRBV5-8 and TRBJ2-7, with D hard to call. Germline CDR1 SGHTS, CDR2 YDEGEE. The CDR3 sequence is 12 residues long. V was clipped by 6 bases and J by 3 bases, with 10 bases between them. The CDR3 reads CASTLPLYEQYF. DNA for the CDR3: TGTGCCAGCACCCTTCCCCTCTACGAGCAGTACTTC.

The chain uses TRBV6-4 and TRBJ2-3, with D hard to call. Deletions cut 6 bases from V and 4 bases from J, with 14 bases between. CDR1 is MRHNA, CDR2 SNTAGT, per germline. The CDR3 spans 14 residues. The CDR3 DNA is TGTGCCAGCAGCAAAGAAATGGCGGCAGATACGCAGTATTTT. As protein: CASSKEMAADTQYF.

This clone has just a few counts. The rearrangement uses TRBV30 and TRBJ2-5; D call uncertain. This CDR3 is built from 13 residues. Trimming took off 0 bases at V and 1 base at J, with 6 bases between the two ends. Germline CDR1 and CDR2: GTSNPN and SVGIG (reference sequence). The CDR3 sequence: CAWSVQSQETQYF. DNA of the CDR3: TGTGCCTGGAGTGTCCAGTCCCAAGAGACCCAGTACTTC. The whole variable domain, filled in from reference TRBV30 and TRBJ2-5, reads SQTIHQWPATLVQPVGSPLSLECTVEGTSNPNLYWYRQAAGRGLQLLFYSVGIGQISSEVPQNLSASRPQDRQFILSSKKLLLSDSGFYLCAWSVQSQETQYFGPGTRLLVL.

V usage is TRBV6-1 and J usage is TRBJ2-7; 9 nucleotides agree with TRBD1. Germline V CDR1 and CDR2: MNHNS, SASEGT. The CDR3 has 14 amino acids. Unmatched junction bases numbered 8, after V lost 6 bases and J lost 5 bases. The CDR3 sequence is CASSRPRTGDEQYF. DNA of the CDR3: TGTGCCAGCAGCAGACCCAGGACAGGGGACGAGCAGTACTTC.